The 12 T cell receptor beta chains in this list originate from one sample, sequenced in a study of T cells in localized non-small cell lung cancer. Measured with immunoSEQ multiplex PCR; TCRdb has only the in-frame clones, and not every one. The repertoire holds around 25,000 clones, with roughly 90% as singletons. Sequenced here: peripheral blood, sampled before any cancer treatment. The receptors here all came from a man aged 40-75 years with stage III squamous cell lung carcinoma.

The chain employs TRBV7-2 and TRBJ1-4, with D uncertain. Germline V CDR1 and CDR2: SGHTA, FQGNSA. V lost 5 bases, J lost 0 bases, and 7 bases lay in between. CDR3 length: 14 amino acids. The CDR3 DNA is TGTGCCAGCAGCCCAGTGTCAACTAATGAAAAACTGTTTTTT. This sequence encodes CASSPVSTNEKLFF.

This clone has only one observation. The chain is built from TRBV5-4 and TRBJ1-2; perhaps TRBD1 as D (5 bases). Germline values: CDR1 SGHNT, CDR2 YYREEE (reference sequence). V was pared by 5 bases and J by 1 base, with 15 bases between. This CDR3 spans 15 amino acids. CDR3 bases: TGTGCCAGCAGTCAAGCGGGACCGCGTAACTATGGCTACACCTTC. Its translation: CASSQAGPRNYGYTF.

The count of this clone is one. The chain has TRBV7-6 and TRBJ2-5, with 12 nucleotides matching TRBD2. Germline assignment: CDR1 SGHVS and CDR2 FNYEAQ. The length of the CDR3 is 16 residues. With 5 bases clipped from V and 2 bases from J, the junction kept 6 bases outside the gene matches. The CDR3 here is CASSRGLAGIQETQYF. The CDR3, as DNA: TGTGCCAGCAGCCGCGGACTAGCGGGAATACAAGAGACCCAGTACTTC.

CDR3 in DNA: TGTGCCAGCAGCTTAACGGGGGGCACTGAAGCTTTCTTT. Its translation: CASSLTGGTEAFF. The chain uses TRBV7-3 and TRBJ1-1, with D possibly being TRBD1 (5 bases). V was cut by 0 bases and J by 4 bases, with 6 bases left in between. This CDR3 is built from 13 residues. Germline-derived CDR1 and CDR2 are SGHTA and FQGTGA.

The DNA of the CDR3 is TGTGCCAGCAGAGCTAGCGGGACAGATACGCAGTATTTT. Protein sequence: CASRASGTDTQYF. The chain has TRBV11-3 and TRBJ2-3, with 8 bases lining up with TRBD2. CDR3 length: 13 residues. Looked up from germline, CDR1 is SGHNT and CDR2 is YENEEA. The J segment lost 3 bases and the V segment lost 6 bases, leaving 2 bases of the junction unmatched.

V and J are TRBV4-1 and TRBJ1-1; TRBD1 aligns across 7 bases. Unmatched junction bases numbered 1, after V lost 1 base and J lost 2 bases. This CDR3 region has 14 residues. The germline CDR1 and CDR2 sequences are MGHRA and YSYEKL. Written as DNA, the CDR3 is TGCGCCAGCAGCCAAGCAGGGGGAAACACTGAAGCTTTCTTT. It yields the protein CASSQAGGNTEAFF.

The chain couples TRBV15 to TRBJ2-7; TRBD1 matches 9 bases. This CDR3 comprises 16 residues. V was pared by 2 bases and J by 0 bases, with 5 bases of the junction left unmatched. Germline values: CDR1 LNHNV, CDR2 YYDKDF (reference sequence). In DNA, the CDR3 is TGTGCCACCAGCAGAACACCGGGACAGGGCTCCTACGAGCAGTACTTC. Residues: CATSRTPGQGSYEQYF.

The V gene is TRBV5-1, the J gene TRBJ2-1, with D tentatively TRBD1 or TRBD2 (5 bases each). V was trimmed by 4 bases and J by 4 bases, leaving 15 bases between them. Germline V gene sequence: CDR1 SGHRS, CDR2 YFSETQ. The CDR3 has 15 amino acids. The CDR3 is CASSLGPGQYNEQFF. Written as DNA, the CDR3 is TGCGCCAGCAGCCTGGGGCCGGGGCAATACAATGAGCAGTTCTTC.

The chain carries TRBV7-2 and TRBJ2-1, with 7 bases that match TRBD2. The V and J ends lost 4 bases and 8 bases, in that order; junction bases with no gene match: 8. The CDR3 totals 14 residues. Germline V gives CDR1 SGHTA, CDR2 FQGNSA. The CDR3 sequence: CASSYRLAGDEQFF. The CDR3 coding sequence is TGTGCCAGCAGCTATCGACTAGCCGGCGATGAGCAGTTCTTC.

V and J are TRBV7-2 and TRBJ2-1; possible D gene TRBD1, 6 bases. Germline-derived CDR1 and CDR2 are SGHTA and FQGNSA. This CDR3 spans 14 amino acids. With 3 bases removed from V and 2 bases from J, the gap between germline ends came to 8 bases. CDR3 amino acids: CASSFRDTYNEQFF. Written as DNA, the CDR3 is TGTGCCAGCAGCTTCCGGGACACCTACAATGAGCAGTTCTTC.

The chain links TRBV4-3 to TRBJ1-1; D is possibly TRBD1 (5 bases). Trimming removed 0 bases from V and 4 bases from J, with 18 bases in between. The germline gives CDR1 LGHNA, CDR2 YSLEER. The CDR3 covers 17 residues. CDR3 sequence: CASSQDTAGLRSTEAFF. The DNA of the CDR3 is TGCGCCAGCAGCCAAGATACGGCAGGGCTGCGTAGCACTGAAGCTTTCTTT.

The V gene is TRBV7-2, the J gene TRBJ1-1; D gene unclear. Germline lookup yields CDR1 SGHTA and CDR2 FQGNSA. The V gene lost 1 base and the J gene lost 3 bases, with 12 bases spanning the gap. The CDR3 is 15 amino acids. The CDR3 region is CASSLVAGADTEAFF. The CDR3, as DNA: TGTGCCAGCAGCTTAGTAGCGGGCGCGGACACTGAAGCTTTCTTT.